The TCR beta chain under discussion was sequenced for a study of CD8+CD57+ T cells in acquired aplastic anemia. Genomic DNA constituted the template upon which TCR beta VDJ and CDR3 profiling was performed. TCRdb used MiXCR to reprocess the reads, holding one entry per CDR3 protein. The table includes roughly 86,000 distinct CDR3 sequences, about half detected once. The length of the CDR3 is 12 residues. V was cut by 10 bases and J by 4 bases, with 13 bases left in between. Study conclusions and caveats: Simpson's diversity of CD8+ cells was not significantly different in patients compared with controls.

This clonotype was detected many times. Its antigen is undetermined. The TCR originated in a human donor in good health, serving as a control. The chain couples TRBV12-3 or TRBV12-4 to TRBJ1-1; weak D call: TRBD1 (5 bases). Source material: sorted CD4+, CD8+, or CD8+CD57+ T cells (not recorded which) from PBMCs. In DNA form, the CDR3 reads TGTGCCACCTCGATGGGGGGCACTGAAGCTTTCTTT. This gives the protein CATSMGGTEAFF.